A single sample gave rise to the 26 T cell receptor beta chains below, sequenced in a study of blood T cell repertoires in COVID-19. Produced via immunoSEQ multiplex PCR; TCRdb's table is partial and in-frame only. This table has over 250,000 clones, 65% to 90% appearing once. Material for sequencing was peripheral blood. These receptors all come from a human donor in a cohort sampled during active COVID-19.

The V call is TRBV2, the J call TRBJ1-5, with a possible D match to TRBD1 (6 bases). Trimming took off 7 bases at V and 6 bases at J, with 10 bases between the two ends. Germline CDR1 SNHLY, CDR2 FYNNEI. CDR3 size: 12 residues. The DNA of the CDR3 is TGTGCCAGCAACAGGGACGGTCAGCCCCAGCATTTT. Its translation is CASNRDGQPQHF. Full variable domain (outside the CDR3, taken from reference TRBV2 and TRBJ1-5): EPEVTQTPSHQVTQMGQEVILRCVPISNHLYFYWYRQILGQKVEFLVSFYNNEISEKSEIFDDQFSVERPDGSNFTLKIRSTKLEDSAMYFCASNRDGQPQHFGDGTRLSIL.

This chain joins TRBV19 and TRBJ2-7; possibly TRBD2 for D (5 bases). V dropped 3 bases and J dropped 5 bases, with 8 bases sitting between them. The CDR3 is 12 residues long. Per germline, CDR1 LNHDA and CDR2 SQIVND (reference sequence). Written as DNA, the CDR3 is TGTGCCAGTAGTATCGGGATAAACGAGCAGTACTTC. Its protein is CASSIGINEQYF.

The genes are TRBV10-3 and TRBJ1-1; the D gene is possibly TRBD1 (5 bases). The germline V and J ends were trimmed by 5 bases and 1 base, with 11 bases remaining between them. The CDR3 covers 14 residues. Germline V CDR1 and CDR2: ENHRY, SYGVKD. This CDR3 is CAISSATGNTEAFF. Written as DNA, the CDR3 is TGTGCCATCAGTTCAGCTACAGGGAACACTGAAGCTTTCTTT.

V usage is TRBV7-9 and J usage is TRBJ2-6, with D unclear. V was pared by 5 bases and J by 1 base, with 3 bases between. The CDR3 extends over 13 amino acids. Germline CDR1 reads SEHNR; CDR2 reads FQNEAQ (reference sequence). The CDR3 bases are TGTGCCAGCAGCCAATCTGGGGCCAACGTCCTGACTTTC. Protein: CASSQSGANVLTF.

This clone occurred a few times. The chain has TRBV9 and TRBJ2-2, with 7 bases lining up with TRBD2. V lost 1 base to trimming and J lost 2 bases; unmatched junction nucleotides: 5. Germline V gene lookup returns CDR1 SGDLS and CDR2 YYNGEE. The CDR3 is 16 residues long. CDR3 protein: CASSVRSSGNTGELFF. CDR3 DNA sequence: TGTGCCAGCAGCGTAAGGTCTAGCGGAAACACCGGGGAGCTGTTTTTT.

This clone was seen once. Written as DNA, the CDR3 is TGTGCCAGCGACACCGGGACAGGTTACTCACCCCTCCACTTT. The encoded protein is CASDTGTGYSPLHF. The chain recombines TRBV7-9 with TRBJ1-6; 8 bases line up with TRBD1. This CDR3 is built from 14 residues. Per the germline V gene, CDR1 is SEHNR and CDR2 is FQNEAQ (reference sequence). The V segment lost 8 bases and the J segment 10 bases; nucleotides outside the gene matches: 10.

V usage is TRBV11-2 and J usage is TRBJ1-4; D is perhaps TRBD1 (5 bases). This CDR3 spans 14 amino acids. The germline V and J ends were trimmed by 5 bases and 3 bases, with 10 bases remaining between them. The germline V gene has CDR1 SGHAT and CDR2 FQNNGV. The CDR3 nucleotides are TGTGCCAGCAGCCAAAGGGGTGCTAATGAAAAACTGTTTTTT. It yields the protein CASSQRGANEKLFF.

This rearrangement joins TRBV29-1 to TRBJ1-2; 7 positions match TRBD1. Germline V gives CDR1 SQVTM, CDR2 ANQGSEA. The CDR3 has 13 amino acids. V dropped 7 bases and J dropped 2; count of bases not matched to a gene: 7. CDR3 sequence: CSAEGTENYGYTF. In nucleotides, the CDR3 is TGCAGCGCCGAGGGGACAGAGAACTATGGCTACACCTTC.

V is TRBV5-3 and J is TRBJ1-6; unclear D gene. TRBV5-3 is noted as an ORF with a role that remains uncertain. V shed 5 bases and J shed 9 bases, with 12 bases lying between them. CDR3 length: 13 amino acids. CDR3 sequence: CARSFGPFSPLHF. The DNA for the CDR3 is TGTGCCAGAAGTTTTGGCCCATTTTCACCCCTCCACTTT.

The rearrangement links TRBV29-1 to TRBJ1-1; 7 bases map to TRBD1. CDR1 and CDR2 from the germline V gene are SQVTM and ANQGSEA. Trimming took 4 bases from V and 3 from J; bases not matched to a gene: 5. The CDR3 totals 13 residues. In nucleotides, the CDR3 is TGCAGCGTTGTGACAGGGTGGGACACTGAAGCTTTCTTT. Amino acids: CSVVTGWDTEAFF.

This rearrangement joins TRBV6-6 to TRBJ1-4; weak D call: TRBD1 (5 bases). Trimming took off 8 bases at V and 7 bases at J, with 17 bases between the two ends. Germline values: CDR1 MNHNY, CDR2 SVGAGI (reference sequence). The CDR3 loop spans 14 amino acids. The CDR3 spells CASHTRGRGEKLFF. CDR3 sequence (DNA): TGTGCCAGCCATACAAGGGGTAGAGGTGAAAAACTGTTTTTT.

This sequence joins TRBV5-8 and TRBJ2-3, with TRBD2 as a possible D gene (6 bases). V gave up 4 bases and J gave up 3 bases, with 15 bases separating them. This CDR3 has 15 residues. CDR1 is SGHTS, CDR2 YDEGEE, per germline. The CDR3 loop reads CASSPRRAVTDTQYF. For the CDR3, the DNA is TGTGCCAGCAGCCCACGGAGGGCCGTTACAGATACGCAGTATTTT. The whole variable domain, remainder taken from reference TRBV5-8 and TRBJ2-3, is EAGVTQSPTHLIKTRGQQATLRCSPISGHTSVYWYQQALGLGLQFLLWYDEGEERNRGNFPPRFSGRQFPNYSSELNVNALELEDSALYLCASSPRRAVTDTQYFGPGTRLTVL.

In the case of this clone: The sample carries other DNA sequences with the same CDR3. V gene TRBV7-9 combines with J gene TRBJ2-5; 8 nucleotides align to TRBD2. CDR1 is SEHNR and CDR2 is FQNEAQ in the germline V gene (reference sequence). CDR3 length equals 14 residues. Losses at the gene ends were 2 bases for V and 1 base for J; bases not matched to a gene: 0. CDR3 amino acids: CASSLTSGQETQYF. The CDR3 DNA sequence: TGTGCCAGCAGCTTAACTAGCGGCCAAGAGACCCAGTACTTC.

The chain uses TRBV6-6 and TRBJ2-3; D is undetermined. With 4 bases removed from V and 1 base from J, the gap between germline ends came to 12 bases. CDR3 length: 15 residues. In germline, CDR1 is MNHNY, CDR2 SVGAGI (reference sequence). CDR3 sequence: CASSSPGLGTDTQYF. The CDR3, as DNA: TGTGCCAGCAGTTCCCCAGGATTGGGCACAGATACGCAGTATTTT.

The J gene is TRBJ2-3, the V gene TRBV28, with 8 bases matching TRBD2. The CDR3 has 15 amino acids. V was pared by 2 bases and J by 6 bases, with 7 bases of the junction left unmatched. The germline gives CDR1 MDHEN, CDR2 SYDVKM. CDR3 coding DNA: TGTGCCAGCAGTTTAACTGGACTAGCAGCCGATACGCAGTATTTT. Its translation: CASSLTGLAADTQYF.

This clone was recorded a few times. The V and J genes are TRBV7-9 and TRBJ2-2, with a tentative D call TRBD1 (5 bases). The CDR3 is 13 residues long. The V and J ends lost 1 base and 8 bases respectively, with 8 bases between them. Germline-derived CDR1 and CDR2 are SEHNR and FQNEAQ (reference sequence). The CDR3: CASSLEGQGELFF. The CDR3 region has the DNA TGTGCCAGCAGCTTAGAAGGACAAGGGGAGCTGTTTTTT.

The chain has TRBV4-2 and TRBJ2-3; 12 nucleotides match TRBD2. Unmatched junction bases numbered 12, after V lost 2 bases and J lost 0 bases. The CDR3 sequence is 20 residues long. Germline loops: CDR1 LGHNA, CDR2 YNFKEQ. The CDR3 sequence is CASSQRTSGKPEASTDTQYF. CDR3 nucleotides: TGTGCCAGCAGCCAACGGACTAGCGGGAAACCAGAAGCTAGCACAGATACGCAGTATTTT.

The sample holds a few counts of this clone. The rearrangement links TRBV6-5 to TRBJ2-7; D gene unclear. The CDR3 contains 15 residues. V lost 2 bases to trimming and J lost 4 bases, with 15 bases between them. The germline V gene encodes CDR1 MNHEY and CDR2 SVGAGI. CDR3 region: CASSYEAVETYEQYF. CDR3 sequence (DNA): TGTGCCAGCAGTTACGAGGCGGTAGAGACTTACGAGCAGTACTTC.

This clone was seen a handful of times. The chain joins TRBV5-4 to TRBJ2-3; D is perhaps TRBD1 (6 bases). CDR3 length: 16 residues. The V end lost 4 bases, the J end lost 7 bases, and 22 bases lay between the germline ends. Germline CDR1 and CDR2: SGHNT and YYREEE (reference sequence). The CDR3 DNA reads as TGTGCCAGCAGCCCCTCAGGGGCGATGGTATCCAATACGCAGTATTTT. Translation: CASSPSGAMVSNTQYF.

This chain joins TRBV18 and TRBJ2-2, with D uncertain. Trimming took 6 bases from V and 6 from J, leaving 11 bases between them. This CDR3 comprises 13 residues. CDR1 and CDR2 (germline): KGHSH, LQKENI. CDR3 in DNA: TGTGCCAGCTCCCGGATGGGCGCCGGGGAGCTGTTTTTT. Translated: CASSRMGAGELFF.

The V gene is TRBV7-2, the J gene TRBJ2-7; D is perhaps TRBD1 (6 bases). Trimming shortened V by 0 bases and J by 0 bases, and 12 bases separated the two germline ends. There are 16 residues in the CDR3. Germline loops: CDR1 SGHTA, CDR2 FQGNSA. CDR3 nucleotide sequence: TGTGCCAGCAGCTTAGCGCTGACAGGCGCCTCCTACGAGCAGTACTTC. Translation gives CASSLALTGASYEQYF.

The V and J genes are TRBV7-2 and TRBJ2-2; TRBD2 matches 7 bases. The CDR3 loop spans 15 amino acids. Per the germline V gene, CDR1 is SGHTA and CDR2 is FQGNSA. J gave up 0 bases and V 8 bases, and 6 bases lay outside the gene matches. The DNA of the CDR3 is TGTGCCAGCTGTTCAAGCGGGGCGAACACCGGGGAGCTGTTTTTT. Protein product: CASCSSGANTGELFF.

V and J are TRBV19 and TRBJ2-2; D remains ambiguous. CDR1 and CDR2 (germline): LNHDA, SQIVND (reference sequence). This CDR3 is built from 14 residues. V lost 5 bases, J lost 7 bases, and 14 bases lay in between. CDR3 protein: CASSPLSAGGELFF. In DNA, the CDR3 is TGTGCCAGTAGTCCCCTATCGGCAGGCGGGGAGCTGTTTTTT.

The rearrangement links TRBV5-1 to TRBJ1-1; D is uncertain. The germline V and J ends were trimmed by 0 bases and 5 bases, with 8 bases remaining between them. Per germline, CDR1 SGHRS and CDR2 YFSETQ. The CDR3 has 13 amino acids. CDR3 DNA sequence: TGCGCCAGCAGCTTGGGAGGCCCGACTGAAGCTTTCTTT. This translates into CASSLGGPTEAFF.

The CDR3 region has the DNA TGTGCCAGCAGCCGCTTATTGGGGGGAGAGACCCAGTACTTC. This encodes CASSRLLGGETQYF. The chain joins TRBV28 to TRBJ2-5, with TRBD2 as a possible D gene (6 bases). Trimming removed 6 bases from V and 4 bases from J, with 15 bases in between. This CDR3 has 14 amino acids. In germline, CDR1 is MDHEN, CDR2 SYDVKM.

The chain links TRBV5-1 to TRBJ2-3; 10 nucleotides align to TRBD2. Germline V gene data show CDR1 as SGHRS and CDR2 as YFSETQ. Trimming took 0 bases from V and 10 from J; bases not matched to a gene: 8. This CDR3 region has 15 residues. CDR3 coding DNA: TGCGCCAGCAGCTTGGCTAGCGGGAGCTTCAACGCGCAGTATTTT. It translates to CASSLASGSFNAQYF. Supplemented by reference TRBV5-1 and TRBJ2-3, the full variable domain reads KAGVTQTPRYLIKTRGQQVTLSCSPISGHRSVSWYQQTPGQGLQFLFEYFSETQRNKGNFPGRFSGRQFSNSRSEMNVSTLELGDSALYLCASSLASGSFNAQYFGPGTRLTVL.